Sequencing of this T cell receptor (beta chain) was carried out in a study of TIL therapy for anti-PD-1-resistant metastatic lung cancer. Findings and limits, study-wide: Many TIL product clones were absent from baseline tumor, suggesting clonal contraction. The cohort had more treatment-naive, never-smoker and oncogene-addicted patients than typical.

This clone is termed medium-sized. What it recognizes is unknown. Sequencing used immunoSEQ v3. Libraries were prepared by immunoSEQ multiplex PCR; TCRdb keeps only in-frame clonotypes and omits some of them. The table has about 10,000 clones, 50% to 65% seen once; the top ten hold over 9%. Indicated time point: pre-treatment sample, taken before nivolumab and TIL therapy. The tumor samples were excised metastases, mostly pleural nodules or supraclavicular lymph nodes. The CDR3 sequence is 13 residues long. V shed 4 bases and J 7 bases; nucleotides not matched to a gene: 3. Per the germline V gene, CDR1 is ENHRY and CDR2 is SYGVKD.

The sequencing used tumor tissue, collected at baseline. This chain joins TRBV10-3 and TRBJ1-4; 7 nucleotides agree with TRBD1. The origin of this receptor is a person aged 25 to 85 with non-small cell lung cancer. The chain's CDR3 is CAISGQGGEKLFF. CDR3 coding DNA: TGTGCCATCAGTGGACAGGGTGGTGAAAAACTGTTTTTT.